A single sample gave rise to the 29 T cell receptor beta chains below, sequenced in a study of shared clonotypes between healthy human individuals. The repertoire was sequenced with immunoSEQ multiplex PCR; TCRdb's copy has only in-frame clones and lacks some. The repertoire has 730,000 or so clones, roughly 78% of them found once; the top ten carry 1.8%. The sequenced sample consisted of memory CD4+ T cells sorted from blood. Subset meaning: CD45RA-negative fraction. The receptors come from a woman aged 30 to 39 in good health.

This clone was counted between two and nine times. The chain employs TRBV7-2 and TRBJ2-5, with 14 bases lining up with TRBD2. CDR1 and CDR2 from the germline V gene are SGHTA and FQGNSA. Unmatched junction bases numbered 3, after V lost 5 bases and J lost 4 bases. The CDR3 consists of 15 residues. Here the CDR3 DNA reads TGTGCCAGCAGCGGGGGACTAGCGGGAGTAGAGACCCAGTACTTC. Encoded protein: CASSGGLAGVETQYF.

V and J are TRBV5-5 and TRBJ1-4; D is uncertain. Germline loops: CDR1 SGHKS, CDR2 YYEKEE (reference sequence). CDR3 length: 16 amino acids. V was shortened by 2 bases and J by 0 bases, with 11 bases between the two germline ends. The CDR3 nucleotides read TGTGCCAGCAGCTTTCTGACTCATGCAACTAATGAAAAACTGTTTTTT. It encodes CASSFLTHATNEKLFF.

This chain joins TRBV6-5 and TRBJ2-3; 11 nucleotides agree with TRBD2. Looked up from germline, CDR1 is MNHEY and CDR2 is SVGAGI. The CDR3 runs 16 residues. Trimming took 0 bases from V and 9 from J; bases not matched to a gene: 8. As DNA, the CDR3 is TGTGCCAGCAGTTACTCTCCGACTAGCGGGATAGGAACGCAGTATTTT. It codes for CASSYSPTSGIGTQYF.

The rearrangement uses TRBV6-1 and TRBJ1-5, with 7 bases aligning to TRBD1. Germline trimming cut 7 bases from V and 4 bases from J; bases unmatched to any gene: 10. The CDR3 covers 15 residues. Germline values: CDR1 MNHNS, CDR2 SASEGT. Here the CDR3 reads CASISSGGLNQPQHF. In DNA, the CDR3 is TGTGCCAGCATATCTTCAGGGGGTCTTAATCAGCCCCAGCATTTT.

V usage is TRBV27 and J usage is TRBJ2-3; 10 bases align to TRBD2. Germline lookup yields CDR1 MNHEY and CDR2 SMNVEV (reference sequence). Losses at the gene ends were 6 bases for V and 4 bases for J; bases not matched to a gene: 16. The CDR3 runs 18 residues. The CDR3 DNA follows: TGTGCCAGCAGCCGAAGCGCTAGCGGGAGCGGTTTTCCAGATACGCAGTATTTT. Protein: CASSRSASGSGFPDTQYF.

V is TRBV18 and J is TRBJ2-3; the match to TRBD1 covers 7 bases. The CDR3 is 15 amino acids. The germline V gene has CDR1 KGHSH and CDR2 LQKENI. J lost 0 bases, V lost 4 bases, and 4 bases had no gene match. CDR3 protein: CASSQTGISTDTQYF. In nucleotides, the CDR3 is TGTGCCAGCTCACAGACAGGGATTAGCACAGATACGCAGTATTTT.

The chain recombines TRBV19 with TRBJ2-7; 9 bases line up with TRBD1. Germline assignment: CDR1 LNHDA and CDR2 SQIVND (reference sequence). The CDR3 has 14 residues. J lost 5 bases, V lost 6 bases, and 8 bases had no gene match. CDR3 protein: CASRNPGQGHEQYF. DNA for the CDR3: TGTGCCAGTAGAAACCCGGGACAGGGCCACGAGCAGTACTTC.

The chain links TRBV5-1 to TRBJ2-1, with 10 bases fitting TRBD1. The length of the CDR3 is 13 residues. Germline CDR1 reads SGHRS; CDR2 reads YFSETQ. J gave up 8 bases and V 3 bases, and 2 bases lay outside the gene matches. CDR3 nucleotide sequence: TGCGCCAGCAGCTGGGGACAGGGGCATGAGCAGTTCTTC. Translated, it gives CASSWGQGHEQFF.

This clone has a count of ten or more. V and J are TRBV6-6 and TRBJ2-3; TRBD1 matches 8 bases. V lost 4 bases, J lost 4 bases, and 7 bases stayed unmatched. The germline gives CDR1 MNHNY, CDR2 SVGAGI (reference sequence). This CDR3 spans 15 amino acids. The CDR3 DNA reads as TGTGCCAGCAGTTTCGCGGACAGGGTCCCAGATACGCAGTATTTT. It is translated as CASSFADRVPDTQYF.

This clone has a single count. The chain joins TRBV11-2 to TRBJ2-3; no clear D. CDR1 is SGHAT and CDR2 is FQNNGV in the germline V gene. The CDR3 spans 13 residues. Trimming removed 2 bases at V and 6 bases at J, with 9 bases between. The CDR3 loop is CASSLSPSDTQYF. CDR3 nucleotides: TGTGCCAGCAGCTTATCCCCATCTGATACGCAGTATTTT. The full variable domain, its missing parts supplied by reference TRBV11-2 and TRBJ2-3, is EAGVAQSPRYKIIEKRQSVAFWCNPISGHATLYWYQQILGQGPKLLIQFQNNGVVDDSQLPKDRFSAERLKGVDSTLKIQPAKLEDSAVYLCASSLSPSDTQYFGPGTRLTVL.

There are a few counts of this clone. This chain joins TRBV19 and TRBJ2-5; weak D call: TRBD1 (6 bases). CDR3 size: 14 residues. Germline V gene sequence: CDR1 LNHDA, CDR2 SQIVND (reference sequence). The V end lost 5 bases, the J end lost 1 base, and 11 bases lay between the germline ends. This CDR3 is CASSPQGFQETQYF. The CDR3 nucleotides read TGTGCCAGTAGTCCCCAGGGGTTCCAAGAGACCCAGTACTTC.

V is TRBV29-1 and J is TRBJ2-1, with D hard to call. There are 12 residues in the CDR3. Looked up from germline, CDR1 is SQVTM and CDR2 is ANQGSEA. Trimming took 5 bases from V and 4 from J, leaving 9 bases between them. The CDR3 spells CSVRSQYNEQFF. In DNA, the CDR3 is TGCAGCGTTCGCAGCCAATACAATGAGCAGTTCTTC.

CDR3 residues: CASSKGHSTDTQYF. CDR3 coding DNA: TGCGCCAGCAGCAAAGGCCACTCAACGGATACGCAGTATTTT. This chain uses TRBV4-1 with TRBJ2-3; D is undetermined. The CDR3 is made up of 14 amino acids. V lost 5 bases, J lost 6 bases, and 15 bases lay in between. CDR1 is MGHRA, CDR2 YSYEKL, per germline.

V is TRBV6-5 and J is TRBJ2-6; D gene ambiguous. The germline V and J ends were trimmed by 0 bases and 0 bases, with 3 bases remaining between them. The germline V gene encodes CDR1 MNHEY and CDR2 SVGAGI. There are 15 residues in the CDR3. The CDR3 DNA reads as TGTGCCAGCAGTTACTCAAACTCTGGGGCCAACGTCCTGACTTTC. Translated, it gives CASSYSNSGANVLTF.

This clone was recorded a few times. The CDR3 DNA reads TGTGCCAGCAGTCCAACTAGCGGGAGCACCGATGAGCAGTTCTTC. Translating it yields CASSPTSGSTDEQFF. This chain joins TRBV6-4 and TRBJ2-1; 11 bases match TRBD2. With 5 bases clipped from V and 8 bases from J, the junction kept 8 bases outside the gene matches. This CDR3 spans 15 amino acids. From germline, CDR1 is MRHNA and CDR2 SNTAGT.

This chain links TRBV6-4 with TRBJ1-5; D gene uncertain. Trimming removed 5 bases at V and 6 bases at J, with 11 bases between. Per the germline V gene, CDR1 is MRHNA and CDR2 is SNTAGT. This CDR3 is 13 amino acids long. The CDR3 loop reads CASSLREGQPQHF. CDR3 in DNA: TGTGCCAGCAGTTTACGTGAGGGTCAGCCCCAGCATTTT.

This clone showed up just a few times. J is TRBJ2-5 and V is TRBV6-1; a possible D gene is TRBD1 (6 bases). This CDR3 comprises 12 residues. V lost 6 bases to trimming and J lost 7 bases, with 12 bases between them. The germline CDR1 and CDR2 sequences are MNHNS and SASEGT. The CDR3 region is CASRPGVGTQYF. The DNA of the CDR3 is TGTGCCAGCAGACCAGGGGTGGGGACCCAGTACTTC.

This clone was detected a few times. The V and J genes are TRBV28 and TRBJ1-2; D might be TRBD1 (6 bases). This CDR3 has 15 residues. V lost 8 bases and J 0 bases, leaving 16 bases between the germline ends. Germline CDR1 MDHEN, CDR2 SYDVKM. CDR3 in amino acids: CASGIRRGTNYGYTF. DNA for the CDR3: TGTGCCAGCGGAATTCGTAGGGGGACTAACTATGGCTACACCTTC.

This CDR3 is CASSKAGRGRSSNQPQHF. Written as DNA, the CDR3 is TGTGCCAGCAGCAAAGCTGGTCGGGGGCGAAGTAGCAATCAGCCCCAGCATTTT. The V and J genes are TRBV21-1 and TRBJ1-5. TRBV21-1 represents a pseudogene. The CDR3 totals 18 residues.

The J gene is TRBJ2-7, the V gene TRBV6-5; 9 bases align to TRBD1. Per the germline V gene, CDR1 is MNHEY and CDR2 is SVGAGI. The CDR3 is 15 residues long. With V trimmed by 5 bases and J by 7 bases, 12 bases remained unmatched. DNA of the CDR3: TGTGCCAGCAGTCGGCGAGGGACAGGGAGTTCGGAGCAGTACTTC. It is translated as CASSRRGTGSSEQYF.

V gene TRBV2 combines with J gene TRBJ2-4, with D possibly being TRBD2 (6 bases). The V end was cut by 3 bases, the J end by 2 bases, with 11 bases between. Germline V lookup: CDR1 SNHLY, CDR2 FYNNEI. The CDR3 is made up of 15 amino acids. CDR3: CASSDVGRTKNIQYF. In DNA, the CDR3 is TGTGCCAGCAGTGATGTTGGGAGGACCAAAAACATTCAGTACTTC.

About this clone: Compared with germline, one end of the junction differs, possibly owing to a read error. The chain recombines TRBV5-4 with TRBJ2-7; D uncertain. CDR1 and CDR2 (germline): SGHNT, YYREEE (reference sequence). The CDR3 is 12 residues long. DNA of the CDR3: TGTGCCAGCAGCTTGGCGGAAGCCACCCCCAGTTTC. This sequence encodes CASSLAEATPSF.

The chain combines TRBV27 with TRBJ2-3, with D perhaps TRBD2 (7 bases). V was pared by 8 bases and J by 0 bases, with 30 bases between. The length of the CDR3 is 20 residues. Germline loops: CDR1 MNHEY, CDR2 SMNVEV (reference sequence). CDR3 region: CASRARPLGGGLSSTDTQYF. CDR3 nucleotides: TGTGCCAGCCGAGCCAGGCCCCTAGGGGGGGGCCTATCTAGCACAGATACGCAGTATTTT.

The V gene is TRBV19, the J gene TRBJ2-2, with 13 nucleotides matching TRBD2. J lost 3 bases, V lost 4 bases, and 5 bases had no gene match. Germline CDR1 reads LNHDA; CDR2 reads SQIVND (reference sequence). The CDR3 is made up of 17 amino acids. The CDR3 bases are TGTGCCAGTAGTAGGACTAGCGGGAGTAGCGACACCGGGGAGCTGTTTTTT. This codes for CASSRTSGSSDTGELFF.

The genes are TRBV6-6 and TRBJ2-7; the D gene is possibly TRBD2 (5 bases). This CDR3 region has 13 residues. Germline V gene sequence: CDR1 MNHNY, CDR2 SVGAGI (reference sequence). V was pared by 6 bases and J by 2 bases, with 11 bases between. Written as DNA, the CDR3 is TGTGCCAGCAGACCTACTAGGGCCTACGAGCAGTACTTC. Its protein product is CASRPTRAYEQYF.

The rearrangement links TRBV30 to TRBJ1-4, with 12 bases aligning to TRBD1. From germline, CDR1 is GTSNPN and CDR2 SVGIG (reference sequence). This CDR3 has 14 residues. Trimming cost V 4 bases and J 8 bases; bases outside gene matches: 5. The CDR3 nucleotides read TGTGCCTGGATGTCCGGGACAGGGGGCGAAAAACTGTTTTTT. Translated, it gives CAWMSGTGGEKLFF.

The chain employs TRBV30 and TRBJ1-2; possible D gene TRBD1, 5 bases. V was clipped by 5 bases and J by 4 bases, with 8 bases between them. CDR1 is GTSNPN, CDR2 SVGIG, per germline (reference sequence). The CDR3 runs 11 residues. The DNA for the CDR3 is TGTGCCTGGGGGGCGAGCTATGGCTACACCTTC. Translated: CAWGASYGYTF.

The chain links TRBV7-3 to TRBJ2-3; D call uncertain. The CDR3 has 16 residues. Trimming removed 5 bases from V and 0 bases from J, with 15 bases in between. CDR1 is SGHTA, CDR2 FQGTGA, per germline. The CDR3 nucleotides are TGTGCCAGCAGCCTAGGGTCATCAACCAGCACAGATACGCAGTATTTT. As protein: CASSLGSSTSTDTQYF.

This chain connects TRBV5-6 to TRBJ2-1; the D is unclear. Germline loops: CDR1 SGHDT, CDR2 YYEEEE. Between the trimmed V and J ends, which lost 0 bases and 2 bases, there was a span of 15 bases. This CDR3 is 17 amino acids long. DNA for the CDR3: TGTGCCAGCAGCTTGGCTGACGTACAGAGAACCTACAATGAGCAGTTCTTC. Amino acids: CASSLADVQRTYNEQFF. Drawing the rest from reference TRBV5-6 and TRBJ2-1, the complete variable domain is DAGVTQSPTHLIKTRGQQVTLRCSPKSGHDTVSWYQQALGQGPQFIFQYYEEEERQRGNFPDRFSGHQFPNYSSELNVNALLLGDSALYLCASSLADVQRTYNEQFFGPGTRLTVL.